This entry concerns a single T cell receptor (beta chain). As yet, its antigen is unknown. Genomic DNA of each subset was evenly split across several immunoSEQ plates. Only in-frame clones appear in the TCRdb table, and some are missing; sequencing was by immunoSEQ multiplex PCR. The data contain around 1.6 million clones, 98% of them singletons. The split of CD4+ cells yielded CD45RA+ naive and CD45RA-negative memory subsets. The data stem from a study of shared clonotypes between healthy human individuals. Study results and caveats: Clonotypes not shared had lower generation probabilities than those common to all four donors. How much donors shared clonotypes was expected to be affected by sequencing depth.

The V end was cut by 0 bases, the J end by 4 bases, with 14 bases between. Germline-derived CDR1 and CDR2 are SGHRS and YFSETQ. CDR3 length: 16 amino acids. The J gene is TRBJ2-1, the V gene TRBV5-1; D remains ambiguous. The receptor was isolated from a man in his thirties or forties in good health. Sequencing used naive CD4+ T cells sorted from blood. Documented subset: CD45RA+ positively selected. The CDR3: CASSLGGASIYNEQFF. CDR3 nucleotides: TGCGCCAGCAGCTTGGGTGGAGCCTCAATTTACAATGAGCAGTTCTTC.